This T cell receptor beta chain was identified in a study of vaccination and CD4 T cells after COVID-19. Study details: Post-vaccine specimens were obtained a median roughly 70 days after dose two (range 14 to 241). In the control cultures, a CEFX pool, an HIV-1 Nef pool, or no peptide was supplied.

V was clipped by 1 base and J by 4 bases, with 10 bases between them. This CDR3 is 15 amino acids long. Germline V gene data show CDR1 as SGHAT and CDR2 as FQNNGV. Treatment noted: approximately 9-day PBMC culture with coronavirus spike peptide pools or control peptides (ViraFEST assay). On this clonotype: Its antigen remains unknown.

With the Oncomine TCR Beta short-read assay, DNA from cultured CD4+ T cells was sequenced. TCRdb re-analysed the PCR reads in MiXCR, keeping a single row per CDR3 protein. The data hold fewer than 20,000 distinct CDR3 sequences, with approximately 52% observed a single time. The chain recombines TRBV11-2 with TRBJ2-2; D unresolved. The TCR comes from a human donor who had recovered from COVID-19. Sequencing was performed on CD4+ T cells from blood, cultured in vitro. As DNA, the CDR3 is TGTGCCAGCAGCTTAGTAGCAGAAACCACCGGGGAGCTGTTTTTT. This gives the protein CASSLVAETTGELFF.